Shown below are 18 T cell receptor beta chains from a single sample sequenced in a study of blood T cell repertoires in COVID-19. Data came from immunoSEQ multiplex PCR; TCRdb stores just in-frame clones and leaves some out. The repertoire holds 150,000 or so clones, with approximately 81% as singletons. Material: peripheral blood. These receptors came from a man between 18 and 29 years old with active or convalescent COVID-19.

The gene calls are TRBV9 and TRBJ2-6; D remains unclear. CDR3 length equals 19 residues. Between the trimmed V and J ends, which lost 0 bases and 1 base, there was a span of 17 bases. Germline V gives CDR1 SGDLS, CDR2 YYNGEE. The CDR3 region is CASSVGMGSRNSGANVLTF. As DNA, the CDR3 is TGTGCCAGCAGCGTAGGAATGGGCAGCCGGAATTCTGGGGCCAACGTCCTGACTTTC.

The chain uses TRBV11-3 and TRBJ2-7; possible D gene TRBD1, 5 bases. Germline values: CDR1 SGHNT, CDR2 YENEEA. Trimming took off 5 bases at V and 4 bases at J, with 12 bases between the two ends. The CDR3 consists of 13 residues. CDR3 amino acids: CASSRDSTYEQYF. CDR3 nucleotide sequence: TGTGCCAGCAGCCGAGACAGTACGTACGAGCAGTACTTC.

The chain joins TRBV18 to TRBJ1-2; TRBD1 matches at 7 bases. Germline values: CDR1 KGHSH, CDR2 LQKENI. V trimming: 0 bases; J trimming: 8 bases; junction bases outside the gene matches: 6. This CDR3 is 14 amino acids long. CDR3 protein: CASSPPLRDSGYTF. CDR3 DNA: TGTGCCAGCTCACCACCGTTACGGGACAGCGGCTACACCTTC.

The chain recombines TRBV3-1 (or the pseudogene TRBV3-2) with TRBJ1-1; D remains unclear. This CDR3 spans 13 amino acids. CDR1 LGHDT and CDR2 YNNKEL come from the germline V gene (reference sequence). V lost 3 bases and J 8 bases, leaving 13 bases between the germline ends. CDR3 nucleotides: TGTGCCAGCAGCCAGCCAGGAGGGAGAGAAGCTTTCTTT. It yields the protein CASSQPGGREAFF.

The chain links TRBV7-9 to TRBJ1-2; D remains ambiguous. The V end lost 0 bases, the J end lost 7 bases, and 18 bases lay between the germline ends. Germline values: CDR1 SEHNR, CDR2 FQNEAQ (reference sequence). The CDR3 sequence is 16 residues long. As DNA, the CDR3 is TGTGCCAGCAGCTTAGCCGGAACTGAGGGTACGGCTGGCTACACCTTC. It is translated as CASSLAGTEGTAGYTF.

The rearrangement uses TRBV19 and TRBJ2-3; 7 nucleotides line up with TRBD2. V shed 4 bases, J shed 1 base, and the junction held 5 bases outside the gene matches. The CDR3 extends over 15 amino acids. Germline-derived CDR1 and CDR2 are LNHDA and SQIVND (reference sequence). DNA for the CDR3: TGTGCCAGTAGTACTCCTCGGGGGGGCACAGATACGCAGTATTTT. The encoded protein is CASSTPRGGTDTQYF.

This chain joins TRBV12-3 or TRBV12-4 and TRBJ2-5; maybe TRBD1 (5 bases). The V end was cut by 6 bases, the J end by 4 bases, with 12 bases between. The length of the CDR3 is 13 residues. The CDR3 reads CASRLGRVETQYF. The CDR3 region has the DNA TGTGCCAGCAGATTGGGGCGAGTAGAGACCCAGTACTTC.

The rearrangement links TRBV5-1 to TRBJ1-2; 7 positions match TRBD1. CDR3 length: 16 residues. CDR1 SGHRS and CDR2 YFSETQ come from the germline V gene. The J segment lost 10 bases and the V segment lost 3 bases, leaving 18 bases of the junction unmatched. The CDR3 region has the DNA TGCGCCAGCAGCTCCCGCGCACCGGGACAGCAAGGGGACTACACCTTC. Translated, it gives CASSSRAPGQQGDYTF.

A single count supports this clone. The CDR3 region is CASSEYAGLHGYTF. As DNA, the CDR3 is TGTGCCAGCAGTGAATATGCGGGACTACATGGCTACACCTTC. V and J are TRBV25-1 and TRBJ1-2, with D possibly being TRBD1 (5 bases). Germline V lookup: CDR1 MGHDK, CDR2 SYGVNS. V lost 0 bases and J lost 6, with 11 bases in between. The CDR3 has 14 amino acids.

This sequence joins TRBV7-2 and TRBJ1-5, with 10 bases lining up with TRBD1. Trimming cost V 5 bases and J 2 bases; bases outside gene matches: 12. The CDR3 length is 18 residues. Germline V gene data show CDR1 as SGHTA and CDR2 as FQGNSA. The CDR3 loop is CASSADRGRVVGNQPQHF. The CDR3, as DNA: TGTGCCAGCAGCGCCGACAGGGGGCGCGTGGTGGGCAATCAGCCCCAGCATTTT.

The V and J genes are TRBV6-6 and TRBJ1-4; D not resolved. Trimming pared 6 bases from V and 0 bases from J, leaving 8 bases between. Germline V gene lookup returns CDR1 MNHNY and CDR2 SVGAGI (reference sequence). The CDR3 totals 14 residues. The CDR3 DNA reads TGTGCCAGCAGACTAGATCCAACTAATGAAAAACTGTTTTTT. Protein: CASRLDPTNEKLFF.

The CDR3 coding sequence is TGTGCCAGCAGTTACTCGCAGGCCCAGCCCCAGCATTTT. Protein: CASSYSQAQPQHF. The chain joins TRBV6-5 to TRBJ1-5; D unresolved. Trimming shortened V by 0 bases and J by 7 bases, and 7 bases separated the two germline ends. This CDR3 comprises 13 residues. From germline, CDR1 is MNHEY and CDR2 SVGAGI.

This clone has a handful of counts. The chain has TRBV2 and TRBJ2-2, with D possibly matching TRBD2 (6 bases). The CDR3 extends over 13 amino acids. In germline, CDR1 is SNHLY, CDR2 FYNNEI. Deletions cut 10 bases from V and 2 bases from J, with 11 bases between. Here the CDR3 reads CATKTRNTGELFF. The CDR3, as DNA: TGTGCCACCAAGACTAGAAACACCGGGGAGCTGTTTTTT.

V is TRBV29-1 and J is TRBJ1-4; D may be TRBD1 (5 bases). V was cut by 5 bases and J by 5 bases, with 15 bases left in between. This CDR3 comprises 14 residues. Germline V lookup: CDR1 SQVTM, CDR2 ANQGSEA. CDR3 amino acids: CSVIPWGLNEKLFF. DNA for the CDR3: TGCAGCGTTATCCCCTGGGGCCTCAATGAAAAACTGTTTTTT.

This chain uses TRBV5-1 with TRBJ2-5; 9 bases map to TRBD1. The CDR3 contains 16 residues. Germline CDR1 reads SGHRS; CDR2 reads YFSETQ. V was clipped by 0 bases and J by 4 bases; unmatched bases: 7. CDR3 sequence (DNA): TGCGCCAGCAGCTTGGCCCGGGACAGGGTAACAGAGACCCAGTACTTC. Translating gives CASSLARDRVTETQYF.

The table lists this clone with a count of one. V gene TRBV5-8 combines with J gene TRBJ2-3, with 7 positions matching TRBD2. This CDR3 spans 15 amino acids. Germline V gives CDR1 SGHTS, CDR2 YDEGEE. The V gene end was trimmed by 2 bases and the J gene end by 0 bases; junction bases not matched to a gene: 3. This chain's CDR3 is CASSLFGGSTDTQYF. The CDR3 coding sequence is TGTGCCAGCAGCTTATTCGGGGGGAGCACAGATACGCAGTATTTT.

This clone was seen once. V gene TRBV5-1 combines with J gene TRBJ1-1, with 10 bases that match TRBD1. The CDR3 is 16 residues long. V gave up 4 bases and J gave up 1 base; unmatched junction bases: 7. Germline V gives CDR1 SGHRS, CDR2 YFSETQ. The chain's CDR3 is CASSRGTGDWNTEAFF. The CDR3 coding sequence is TGCGCCAGCAGCCGAGGGACAGGGGATTGGAACACTGAAGCTTTCTTT.

The chain combines TRBV7-8 with TRBJ2-1; 10 bases align to TRBD2. Looked up from germline, CDR1 is SGHVS and CDR2 is FQNEAQ. The CDR3 consists of 17 residues. Trimming removed 1 base from V and 6 bases from J; junction bases left unmatched: 9. CDR3 loop: CASSLELAGDRSNEQFF. The DNA for the CDR3 is TGTGCCAGCAGCTTAGAGCTAGCGGGAGATCGCAGCAATGAGCAGTTCTTC.